This T cell receptor beta chain was retrieved from a study of graft-versus-host responses after intestinal transplantation. In the study overall: Tacrolimus and steroids were given for three to four years to all recipients after anti-thymocyte globulin induction. Study-level results: Present in recipient marrow, GvH clones included some that appeared first in ileum or blood.

From germline, CDR1 is KGHSH and CDR2 LQKENI. The CDR3 extends over 12 amino acids. Trimming removed 5 bases from V and 9 bases from J, with 11 bases in between. Clones were read by immunoSEQ multiplex PCR, and TCRdb kept only the in-frame ones, dropping some. This table holds approximately 11,000 clones, around 80% found once. This clone was counted only a few times. Antigen unknown. The rearrangement uses TRBV18 and TRBJ1-5; the D is unclear. The sequencing here drew on PBMCs, taken 494 days after intestinal transplant. The source is a human patient who received an intestinal transplant, so some T cells may come from the graft donor. For the CDR3, the DNA is TGTGCCAGCTCAGCCAGAGGTGGGCCCCAGCATTTT. It specifies CASSARGGPQHF.